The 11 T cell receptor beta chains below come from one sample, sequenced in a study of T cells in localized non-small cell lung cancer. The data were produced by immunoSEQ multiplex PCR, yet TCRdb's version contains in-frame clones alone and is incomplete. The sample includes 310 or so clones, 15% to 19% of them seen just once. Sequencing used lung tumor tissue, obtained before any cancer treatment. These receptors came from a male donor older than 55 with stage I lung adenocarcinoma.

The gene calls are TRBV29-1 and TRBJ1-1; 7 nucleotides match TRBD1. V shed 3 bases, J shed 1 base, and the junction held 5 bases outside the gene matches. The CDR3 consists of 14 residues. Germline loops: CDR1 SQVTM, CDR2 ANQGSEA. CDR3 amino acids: CSVDETGRNTEAFF. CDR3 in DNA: TGCAGCGTTGATGAGACAGGGCGGAACACTGAAGCTTTCTTT. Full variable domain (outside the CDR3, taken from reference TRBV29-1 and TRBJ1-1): SAVISQKPSRDICQRGTSLTIQCQVDSQVTMMFWYRQQPGQSLTLIATANQGSEATYESGFVIDKFPISRPNLTFSTLTVSNMSPEDSSIYLCSVDETGRNTEAFFGQGTRLTVV.

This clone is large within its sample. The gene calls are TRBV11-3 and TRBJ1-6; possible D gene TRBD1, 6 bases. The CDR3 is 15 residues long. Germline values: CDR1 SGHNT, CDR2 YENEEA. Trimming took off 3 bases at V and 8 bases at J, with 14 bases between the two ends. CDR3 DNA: TGTGCCAGCAGCTTGTCCAGGGGCCGCGATTCACCCCTCCACTTT. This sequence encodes CASSLSRGRDSPLHF.

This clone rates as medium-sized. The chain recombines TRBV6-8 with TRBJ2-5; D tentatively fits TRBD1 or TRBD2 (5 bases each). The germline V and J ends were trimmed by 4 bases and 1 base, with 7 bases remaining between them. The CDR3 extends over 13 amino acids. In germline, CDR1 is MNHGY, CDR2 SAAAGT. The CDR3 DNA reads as TGTGCCAGCAGTTTTGGGACCCAAGAGACCCAGTACTTC. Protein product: CASSFGTQETQYF.

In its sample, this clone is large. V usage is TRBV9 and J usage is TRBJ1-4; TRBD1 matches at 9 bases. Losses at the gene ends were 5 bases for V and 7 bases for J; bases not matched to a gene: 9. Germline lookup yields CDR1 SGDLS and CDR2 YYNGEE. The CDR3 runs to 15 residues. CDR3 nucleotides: TGTGCCAGCAGTCCCCGGGGGACAGGGCGTGAAAAACTGTTTTTT. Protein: CASSPRGTGREKLFF.

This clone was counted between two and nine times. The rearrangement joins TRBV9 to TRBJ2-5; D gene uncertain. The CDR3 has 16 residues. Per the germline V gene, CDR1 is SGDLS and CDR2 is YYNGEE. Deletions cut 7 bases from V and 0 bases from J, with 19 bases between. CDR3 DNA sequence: TGTGCCAGCTCCCCCTCTCTTGTGGCAGACCAAGAGACCCAGTACTTC. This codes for CASSPSLVADQETQYF.

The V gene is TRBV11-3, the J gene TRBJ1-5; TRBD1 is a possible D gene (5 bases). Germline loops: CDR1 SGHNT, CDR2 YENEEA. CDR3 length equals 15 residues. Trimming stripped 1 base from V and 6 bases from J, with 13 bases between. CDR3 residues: CASSLGGAGGQPQHF. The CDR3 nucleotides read TGTGCCAGCAGCTTAGGAGGGGCGGGCGGTCAGCCCCAGCATTTT.

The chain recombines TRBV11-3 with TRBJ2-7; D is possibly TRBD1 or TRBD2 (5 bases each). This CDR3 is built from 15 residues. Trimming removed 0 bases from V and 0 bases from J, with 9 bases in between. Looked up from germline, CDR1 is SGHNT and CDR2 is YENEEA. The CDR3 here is CASSLERGASYEQYF. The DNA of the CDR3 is TGTGCCAGCAGCTTAGAACGGGGCGCCTCCTACGAGCAGTACTTC.

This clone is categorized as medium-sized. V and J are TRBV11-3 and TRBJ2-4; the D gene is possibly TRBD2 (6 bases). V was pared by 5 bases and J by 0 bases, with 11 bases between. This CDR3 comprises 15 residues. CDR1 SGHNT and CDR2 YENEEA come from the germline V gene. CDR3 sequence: CASSLVGGAKNIQYF. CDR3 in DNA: TGTGCCAGCAGCCTGGTCGGGGGAGCCAAAAACATTCAGTACTTC.

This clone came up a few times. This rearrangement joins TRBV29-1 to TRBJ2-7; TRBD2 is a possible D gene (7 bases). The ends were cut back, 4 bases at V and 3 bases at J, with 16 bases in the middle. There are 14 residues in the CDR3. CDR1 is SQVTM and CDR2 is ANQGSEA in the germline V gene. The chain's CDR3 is CSVAEQGGGYEQYF. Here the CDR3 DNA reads TGCAGCGTTGCCGAACAGGGAGGGGGCTACGAGCAGTACTTC.

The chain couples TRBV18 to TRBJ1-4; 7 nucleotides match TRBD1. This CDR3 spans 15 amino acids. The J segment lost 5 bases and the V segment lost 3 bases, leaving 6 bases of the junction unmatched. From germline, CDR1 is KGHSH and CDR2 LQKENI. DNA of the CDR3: TGTGCCAGCTCACCGAACAGGGGAATGAATGAAAAACTGTTTTTT. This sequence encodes CASSPNRGMNEKLFF.

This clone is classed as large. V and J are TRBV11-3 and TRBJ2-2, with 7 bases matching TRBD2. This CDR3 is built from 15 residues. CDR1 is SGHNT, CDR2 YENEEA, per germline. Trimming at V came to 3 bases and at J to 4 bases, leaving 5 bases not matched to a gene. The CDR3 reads CASSLGLAGTGELFF. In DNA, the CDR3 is TGTGCCAGCAGCTTGGGTTTAGCGGGCACCGGGGAGCTGTTTTTT.